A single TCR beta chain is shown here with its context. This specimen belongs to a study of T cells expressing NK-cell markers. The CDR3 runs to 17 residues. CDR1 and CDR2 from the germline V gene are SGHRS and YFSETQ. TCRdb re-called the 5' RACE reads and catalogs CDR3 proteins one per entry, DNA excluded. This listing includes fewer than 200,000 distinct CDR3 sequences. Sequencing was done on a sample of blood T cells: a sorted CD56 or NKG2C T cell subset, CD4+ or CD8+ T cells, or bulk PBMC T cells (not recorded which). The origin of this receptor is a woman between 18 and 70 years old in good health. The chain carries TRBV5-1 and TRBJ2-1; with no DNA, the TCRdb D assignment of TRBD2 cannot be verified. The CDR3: CASSLGWGTSGSNEQFF. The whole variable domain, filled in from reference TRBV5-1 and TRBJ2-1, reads KAGVTQTPRYLIKTRGQQVTLSCSPISGHRSVSWYQQTPGQGLQFLFEYFSETQRNKGNFPGRFSGRQFSNSRSEMNVSTLELGDSALYLCASSLGWGTSGSNEQFFGPGTRLTVL.